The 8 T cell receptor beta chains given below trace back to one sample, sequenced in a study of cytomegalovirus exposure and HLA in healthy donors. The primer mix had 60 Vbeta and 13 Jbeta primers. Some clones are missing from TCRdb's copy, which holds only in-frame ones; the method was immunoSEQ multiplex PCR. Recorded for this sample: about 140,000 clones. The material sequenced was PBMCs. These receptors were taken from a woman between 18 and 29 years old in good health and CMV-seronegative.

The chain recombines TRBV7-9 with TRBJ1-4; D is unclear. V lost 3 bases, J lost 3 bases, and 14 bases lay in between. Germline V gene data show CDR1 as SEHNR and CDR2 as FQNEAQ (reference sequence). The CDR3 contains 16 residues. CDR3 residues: CASSLHRFAANEKLFF. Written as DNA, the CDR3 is TGTGCCAGCAGCTTGCATCGTTTCGCAGCTAATGAAAAACTGTTTTTT.

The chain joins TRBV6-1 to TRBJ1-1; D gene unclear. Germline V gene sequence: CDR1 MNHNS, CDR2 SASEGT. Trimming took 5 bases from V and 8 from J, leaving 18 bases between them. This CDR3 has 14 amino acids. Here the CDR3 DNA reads TGTGCCAGCAGTATTCAAGCCAATGGTAGAGAAGCTTTCTTT. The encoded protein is CASSIQANGREAFF.

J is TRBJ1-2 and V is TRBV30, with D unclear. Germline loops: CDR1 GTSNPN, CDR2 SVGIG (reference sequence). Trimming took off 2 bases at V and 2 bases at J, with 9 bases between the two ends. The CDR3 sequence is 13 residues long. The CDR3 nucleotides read TGTGCCTGGAGTATGGCACCCAACTATGGCTACACCTTC. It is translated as CAWSMAPNYGYTF.

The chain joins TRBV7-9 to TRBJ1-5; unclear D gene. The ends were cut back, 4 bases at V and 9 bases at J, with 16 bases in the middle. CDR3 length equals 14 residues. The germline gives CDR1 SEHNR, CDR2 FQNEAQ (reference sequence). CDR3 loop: CASSSDITFGPQHF. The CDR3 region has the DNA TGTGCCAGCAGCTCCGACATCACATTCGGGCCCCAGCATTTT.

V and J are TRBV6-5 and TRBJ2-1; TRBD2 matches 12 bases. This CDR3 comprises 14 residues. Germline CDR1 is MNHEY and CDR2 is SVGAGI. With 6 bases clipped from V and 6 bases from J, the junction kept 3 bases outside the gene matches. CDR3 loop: CASSRLAGANEQFF. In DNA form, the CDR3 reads TGTGCCAGCAGCCGACTAGCGGGAGCCAATGAGCAGTTCTTC.

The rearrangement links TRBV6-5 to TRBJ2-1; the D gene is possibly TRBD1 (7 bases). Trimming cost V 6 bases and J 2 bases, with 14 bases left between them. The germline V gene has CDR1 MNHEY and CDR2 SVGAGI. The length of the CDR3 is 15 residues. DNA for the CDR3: TGTGCCAGCAGACGGGGCGGGACAGCCTACAATGAGCAGTTCTTC. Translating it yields CASRRGGTAYNEQFF.

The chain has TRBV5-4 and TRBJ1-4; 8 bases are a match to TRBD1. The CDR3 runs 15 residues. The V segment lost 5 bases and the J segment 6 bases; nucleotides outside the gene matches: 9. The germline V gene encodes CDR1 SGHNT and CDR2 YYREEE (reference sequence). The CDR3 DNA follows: TGTGCCAGCAGTCTTGGGACAGGAATGGATGAAAAACTGTTTTTT. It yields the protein CASSLGTGMDEKLFF. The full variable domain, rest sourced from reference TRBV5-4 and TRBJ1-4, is ETGVTQSPTHLIKTRGQQVTLRCSSQSGHNTVSWYQQALGQGPQFIFQYYREEENGRGNFPPRFSGLQFPNYSSELNVNALELDDSALYLCASSLGTGMDEKLFFGSGTQLSVL.

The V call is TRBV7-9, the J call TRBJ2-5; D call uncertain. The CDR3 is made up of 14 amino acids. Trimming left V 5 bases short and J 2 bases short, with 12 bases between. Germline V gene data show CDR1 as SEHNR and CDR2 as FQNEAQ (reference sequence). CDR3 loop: CASSPPRAQETQYF. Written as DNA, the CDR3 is TGTGCCAGCAGCCCCCCGCGTGCTCAAGAGACCCAGTACTTC.